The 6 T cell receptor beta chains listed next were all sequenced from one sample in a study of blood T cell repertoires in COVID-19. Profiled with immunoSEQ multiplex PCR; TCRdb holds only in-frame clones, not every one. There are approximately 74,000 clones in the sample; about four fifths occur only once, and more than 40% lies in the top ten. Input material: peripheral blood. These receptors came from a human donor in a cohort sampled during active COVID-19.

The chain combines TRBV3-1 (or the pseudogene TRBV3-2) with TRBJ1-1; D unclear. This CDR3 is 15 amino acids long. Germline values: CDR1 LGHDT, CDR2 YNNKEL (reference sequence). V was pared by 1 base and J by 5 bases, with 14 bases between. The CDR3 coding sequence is TGTGCCAGCAGCCAAGCCGGGCCCGGCGGGACTGAAGCTTTCTTT. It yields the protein CASSQAGPGGTEAFF.

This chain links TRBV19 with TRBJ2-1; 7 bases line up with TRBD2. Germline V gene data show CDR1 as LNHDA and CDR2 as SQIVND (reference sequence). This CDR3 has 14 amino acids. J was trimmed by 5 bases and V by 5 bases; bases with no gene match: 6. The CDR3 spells CASSPRTRDNEQFF. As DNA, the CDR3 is TGTGCCAGTAGTCCCCGGACTAGGGACAATGAGCAGTTCTTC.

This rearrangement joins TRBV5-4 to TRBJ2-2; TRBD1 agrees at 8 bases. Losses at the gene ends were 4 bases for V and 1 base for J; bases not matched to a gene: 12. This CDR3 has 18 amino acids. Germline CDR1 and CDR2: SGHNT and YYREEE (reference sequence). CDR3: CASSPARDRGQNTGELFF. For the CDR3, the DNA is TGTGCCAGCAGCCCCGCTCGCGACAGGGGTCAGAACACCGGGGAGCTGTTTTTT.

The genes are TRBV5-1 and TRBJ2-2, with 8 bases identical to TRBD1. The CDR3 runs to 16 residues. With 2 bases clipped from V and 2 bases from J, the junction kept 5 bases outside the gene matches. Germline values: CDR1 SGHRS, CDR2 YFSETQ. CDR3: CASSFEGQANTGELFF. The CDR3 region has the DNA TGCGCCAGCAGCTTCGAGGGACAGGCTAACACCGGGGAGCTGTTTTTT.

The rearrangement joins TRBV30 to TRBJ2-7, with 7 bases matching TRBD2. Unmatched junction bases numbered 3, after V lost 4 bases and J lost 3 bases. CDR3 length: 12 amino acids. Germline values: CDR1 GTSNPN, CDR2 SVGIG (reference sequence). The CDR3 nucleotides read TGTGCCTGGATCACGGGGGGCTACGAGCAGTACTTC. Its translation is CAWITGGYEQYF.

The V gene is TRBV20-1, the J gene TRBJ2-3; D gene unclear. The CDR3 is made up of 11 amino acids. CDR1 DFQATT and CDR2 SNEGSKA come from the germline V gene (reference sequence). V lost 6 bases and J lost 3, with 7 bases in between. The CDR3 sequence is CSAPLTDTQYF. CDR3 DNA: TGCAGTGCCCCGTTGACAGATACGCAGTATTTT.